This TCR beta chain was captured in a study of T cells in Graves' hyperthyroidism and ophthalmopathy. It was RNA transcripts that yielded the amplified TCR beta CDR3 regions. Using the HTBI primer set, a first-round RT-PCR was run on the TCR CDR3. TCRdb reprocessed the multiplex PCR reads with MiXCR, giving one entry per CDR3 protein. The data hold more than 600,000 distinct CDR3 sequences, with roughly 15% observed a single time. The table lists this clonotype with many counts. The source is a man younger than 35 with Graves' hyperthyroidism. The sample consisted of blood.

The DNA for the CDR3 is TGTGCCAGCAGTTTAGTATTTTCAAACACTGAAGCTTTCTTT. Translating it yields CASSLVFSNTEAFF. The chain links TRBV12-3 or TRBV12-4 to TRBJ1-1; D unresolved. Trimming removed 1 base at V and 2 bases at J, with 8 bases between. The CDR3 contains 14 residues.